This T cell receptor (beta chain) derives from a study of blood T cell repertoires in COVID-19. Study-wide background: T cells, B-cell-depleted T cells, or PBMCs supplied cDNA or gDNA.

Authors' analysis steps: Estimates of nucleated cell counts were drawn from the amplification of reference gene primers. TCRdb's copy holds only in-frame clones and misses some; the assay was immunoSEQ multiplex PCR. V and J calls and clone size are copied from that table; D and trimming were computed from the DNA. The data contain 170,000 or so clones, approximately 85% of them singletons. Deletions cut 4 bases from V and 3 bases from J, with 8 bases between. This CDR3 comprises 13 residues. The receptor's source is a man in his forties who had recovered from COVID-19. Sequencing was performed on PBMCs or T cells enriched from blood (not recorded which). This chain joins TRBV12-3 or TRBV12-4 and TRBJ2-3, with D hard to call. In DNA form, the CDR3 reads TGTGCCAGCAGTTACGCCGAGACAGATACGCAGTATTTT. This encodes CASSYAETDTQYF.